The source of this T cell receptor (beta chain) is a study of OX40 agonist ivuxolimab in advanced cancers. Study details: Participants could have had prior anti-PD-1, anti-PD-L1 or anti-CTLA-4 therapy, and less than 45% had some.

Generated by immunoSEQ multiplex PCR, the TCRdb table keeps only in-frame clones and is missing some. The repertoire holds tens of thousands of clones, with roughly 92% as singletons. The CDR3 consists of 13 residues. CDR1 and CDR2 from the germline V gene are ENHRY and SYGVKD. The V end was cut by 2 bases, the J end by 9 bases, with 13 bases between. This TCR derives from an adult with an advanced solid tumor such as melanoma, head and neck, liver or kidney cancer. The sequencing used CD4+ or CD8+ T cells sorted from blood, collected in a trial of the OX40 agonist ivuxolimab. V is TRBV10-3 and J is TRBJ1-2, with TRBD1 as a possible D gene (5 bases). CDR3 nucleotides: TGTGCCATCAGTGAGGCCCCAGGGACGAGCTACACCTTC. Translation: CAISEAPGTSYTF.